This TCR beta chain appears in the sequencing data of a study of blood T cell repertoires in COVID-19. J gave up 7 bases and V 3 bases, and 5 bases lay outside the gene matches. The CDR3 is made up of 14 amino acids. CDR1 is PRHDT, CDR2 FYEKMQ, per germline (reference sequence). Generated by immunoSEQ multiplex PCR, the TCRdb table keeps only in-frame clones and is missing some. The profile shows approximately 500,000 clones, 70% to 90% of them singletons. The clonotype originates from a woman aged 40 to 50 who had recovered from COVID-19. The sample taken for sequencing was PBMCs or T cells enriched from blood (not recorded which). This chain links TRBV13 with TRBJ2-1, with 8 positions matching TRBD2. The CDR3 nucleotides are TGTGCCAGCAGCTTCTCGGGAGGGTTGAATGAGCAGTTCTTC. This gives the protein CASSFSGGLNEQFF.